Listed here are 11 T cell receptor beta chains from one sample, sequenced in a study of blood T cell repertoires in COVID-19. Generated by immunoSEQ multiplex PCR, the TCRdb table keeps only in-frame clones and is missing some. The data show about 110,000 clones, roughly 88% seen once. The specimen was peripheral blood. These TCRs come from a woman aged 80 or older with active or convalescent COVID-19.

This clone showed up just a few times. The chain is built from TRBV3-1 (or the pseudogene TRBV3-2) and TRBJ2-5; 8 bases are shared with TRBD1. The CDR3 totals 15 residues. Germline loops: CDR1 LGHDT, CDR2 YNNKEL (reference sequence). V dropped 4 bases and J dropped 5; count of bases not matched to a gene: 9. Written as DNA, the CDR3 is TGTGCCAGCAGCCCTACAGGGGGTCCCAGTGAGACCCAGTACTTC. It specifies CASSPTGGPSETQYF.

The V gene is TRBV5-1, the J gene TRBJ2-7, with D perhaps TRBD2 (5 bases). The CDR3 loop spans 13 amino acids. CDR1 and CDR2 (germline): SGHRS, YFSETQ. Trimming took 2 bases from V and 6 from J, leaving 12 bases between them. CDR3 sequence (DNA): TGCGCCAGCAGCTTCCACGGCGGGTCCGAGCAGTACTTC. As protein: CASSFHGGSEQYF.

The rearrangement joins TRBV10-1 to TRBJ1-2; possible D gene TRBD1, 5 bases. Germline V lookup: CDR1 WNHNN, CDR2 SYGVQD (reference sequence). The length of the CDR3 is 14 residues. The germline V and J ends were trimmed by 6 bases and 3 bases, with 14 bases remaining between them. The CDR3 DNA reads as TGCGCCAGCAGCGTAGACAGATGTCACTATGGCTACACCTTC. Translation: CASSVDRCHYGYTF.

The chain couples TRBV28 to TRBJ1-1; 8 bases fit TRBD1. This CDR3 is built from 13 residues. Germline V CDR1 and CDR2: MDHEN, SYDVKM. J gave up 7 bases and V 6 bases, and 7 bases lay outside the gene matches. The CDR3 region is CASRRGQGGEAFF. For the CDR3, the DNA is TGTGCCAGCAGACGTGGACAGGGAGGTGAAGCTTTCTTT.

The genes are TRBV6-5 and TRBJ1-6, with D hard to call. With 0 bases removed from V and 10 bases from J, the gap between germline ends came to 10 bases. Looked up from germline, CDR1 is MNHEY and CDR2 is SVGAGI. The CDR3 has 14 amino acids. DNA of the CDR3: TGTGCCAGCAGTTACTCGATCGGGTCCTCACCCCTCCACTTT. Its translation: CASSYSIGSSPLHF.

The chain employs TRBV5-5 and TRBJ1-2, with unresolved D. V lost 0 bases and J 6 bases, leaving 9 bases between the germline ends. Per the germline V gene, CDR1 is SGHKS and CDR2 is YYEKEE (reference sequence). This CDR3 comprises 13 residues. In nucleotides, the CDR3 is TGTGCCAGCAGCTTGGACATTGGGCATGGCTACACCTTC. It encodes CASSLDIGHGYTF.

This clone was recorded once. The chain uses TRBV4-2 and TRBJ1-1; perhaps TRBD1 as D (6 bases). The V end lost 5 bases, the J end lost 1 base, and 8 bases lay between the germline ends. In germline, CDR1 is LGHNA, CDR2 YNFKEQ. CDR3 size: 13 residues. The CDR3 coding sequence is TGTGCCAGCAGCGCGACAGGGAACACTGAAGCTTTCTTT. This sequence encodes CASSATGNTEAFF.

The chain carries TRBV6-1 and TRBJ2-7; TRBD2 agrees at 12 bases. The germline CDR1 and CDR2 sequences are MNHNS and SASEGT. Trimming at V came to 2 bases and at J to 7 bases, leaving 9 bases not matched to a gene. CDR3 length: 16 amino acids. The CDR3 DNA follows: TGTGCCAGCAGTGAATCACGACTAGCGGGAGTCAATGAGCAGTACTTC. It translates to CASSESRLAGVNEQYF.

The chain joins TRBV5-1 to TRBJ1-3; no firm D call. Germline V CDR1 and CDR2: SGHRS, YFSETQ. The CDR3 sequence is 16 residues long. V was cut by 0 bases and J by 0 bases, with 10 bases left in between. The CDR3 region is CASSLGQASSGNTIYF. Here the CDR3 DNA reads TGCGCCAGCAGCTTGGGGCAGGCGAGCTCTGGAAACACCATATATTTT. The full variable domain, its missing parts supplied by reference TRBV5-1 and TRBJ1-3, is KAGVTQTPRYLIKTRGQQVTLSCSPISGHRSVSWYQQTPGQGLQFLFEYFSETQRNKGNFPGRFSGRQFSNSRSEMNVSTLELGDSALYLCASSLGQASSGNTIYFGEGSWLTVV.

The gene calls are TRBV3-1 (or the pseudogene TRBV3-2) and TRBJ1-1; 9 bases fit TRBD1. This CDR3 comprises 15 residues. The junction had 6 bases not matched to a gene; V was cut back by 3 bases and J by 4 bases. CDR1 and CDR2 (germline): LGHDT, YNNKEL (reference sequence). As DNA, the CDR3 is TGTGCCAGCAGCCAGGCCGGGACAGGGACCACTGAAGCTTTCTTT. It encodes CASSQAGTGTTEAFF.

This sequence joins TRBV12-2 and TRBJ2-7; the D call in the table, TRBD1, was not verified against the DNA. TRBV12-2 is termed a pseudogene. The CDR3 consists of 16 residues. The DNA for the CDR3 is TGTGCAAGTCGGCCCAACAGGGTTGTATACTCCTACGAGCAGTACTTC. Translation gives CASRPNRVVYSYEQYF.